The sequence of this T cell receptor beta chain was determined in a study of cytomegalovirus exposure and HLA in healthy donors. General study points: In a later analysis, several top co-occurrence clusters appeared linked to parvovirus B19, influenza, CMV and Epstein-Barr virus. Compared with the roughly 700-donor mean, an Asian-associated ancestry cluster reportedly had fewer N-insertions, according to a later analysis. A missense DCLRE1C variant was associated with V- and J-gene trimming of TCR beta chains in a later analysis, and an independent cohort replicated the association.

A remark on this clone: What it recognizes is unknown.

The CDR3 sequence is 14 residues long. Germline lookup yields CDR1 GTSNPN and CDR2 SVGIG (reference sequence). V trimming: 7 bases; J trimming: 2 bases; junction bases outside the gene matches: 11. Use of 60 Vbeta and 13 Jbeta primers characterized the PCR. The assay was immunoSEQ multiplex PCR, and TCRdb's table has in-frame clones only and misses some. The sample totals around 55,000 clones; its top ten clones hold roughly 9.6%. The sequenced material came from PBMCs. The chain is built from TRBV30 and TRBJ2-7, with 7 bases matching TRBD1. The sequence was collected from a man between 45 and 60 years old in good health and CMV-seropositive. This CDR3 is CASSPQGVPYEQYF. In DNA form, the CDR3 reads TGTGCCTCCTCCCCGCAGGGGGTCCCCTACGAGCAGTACTTC.